This entry concerns a single T cell receptor beta chain. The data derive from a study of T cell responses to AZD1222 COVID-19 vaccine. The protocol was immunoSEQ multiplex PCR, while the TCRdb copy is restricted to in-frame clones and leaves out a portion. Of approximately 200,000 clones detected, about 94% appear once; the ten largest clones hold approximately 1%. Trimming removed 1 base from V and 5 bases from J, with 11 bases in between. Germline CDR1 and CDR2: LGHDT and YNNKEL (reference sequence). This CDR3 has 14 amino acids. Sample: peripheral blood, taken 28 days after the second AZD1222 dose. The TCR comes from an adult who received the AZD1222 COVID-19 vaccine. The chain is built from TRBV3-1 (or the pseudogene TRBV3-2) and TRBJ2-5; D may match TRBD1 or TRBD2 (5 bases each). In nucleotides, the CDR3 is TGTGCCAGCAGCCAAGCCGGGACCGGTGAGACCCAGTACTTC. This sequence encodes CASSQAGTGETQYF.